A single sample gave rise to the 15 T cell receptor beta chains below, sequenced in a study of tumor and adjacent non-tumor tissue in lung cancer. The template was RNA from unsorted bulk tissue. TCRbeta libraries were built with three rounds of nested PCR, modified from ARM-PCR. A single record per CDR3 protein comes from TCRdb applying MiXCR to the multiplex PCR reads. The data contain around 99,000 distinct CDR3 sequences, around 75% of them singletons. Sample: lung tumor tissue. These receptor sequences come from a woman aged 55-70 years with non-small cell lung cancer.

The rearrangement links TRBV5-4 to TRBJ2-5; D perhaps matches TRBD2 (5 bases). CDR1 and CDR2 (germline): SGHNT, YYREEE (reference sequence). V lost 4 bases to trimming and J lost 4 bases, with 20 bases between them. The CDR3 spans 16 residues. The CDR3 DNA follows: TGTGCCAGCAGCCCCCGGAGGAACAGCGTTGGAGAGACCCAGTACTTC. It is translated as CASSPRRNSVGETQYF.

This chain joins TRBV5-1 and TRBJ2-5, with D perhaps assigned TRBD1 or TRBD2 (5 bases each). V lost 3 bases and J lost 2, with 11 bases in between. Germline CDR1 reads SGHRS; CDR2 reads YFSETQ. This CDR3 has 14 residues. For the CDR3, the DNA is TGCGCCAGCAGCTCGGGACCCACGCAAGAGACCCAGTACTTC. Its translation: CASSSGPTQETQYF. Complete variable domain (other parts from reference TRBV5-1 and TRBJ2-5): KAGVTQTPRYLIKTRGQQVTLSCSPISGHRSVSWYQQTPGQGLQFLFEYFSETQRNKGNFPGRFSGRQFSNSRSEMNVSTLELGDSALYLCASSSGPTQETQYFGPGTRLLVL.

With respect to this clonotype: Because the CDR3 is missing its conserved closing phenylalanine or tryptophan, this is likely a read error. The genes are TRBV20-1 and TRBJ1-3; 9 bases align to TRBD1. This CDR3 has 17 residues. CDR1 and CDR2 from the germline V gene are DFQATT and SNEGSKA (reference sequence). Trimming removed 4 bases from V and 2 bases from J; junction bases left unmatched: 12. The CDR3 here is CSATDPGQGNTGNTIYL. The CDR3 nucleotides are TGCAGTGCTACCGACCCGGGACAGGGCAACACTGGAAACACCATATATTTG.

The chain joins TRBV30 to TRBJ2-1; tentatively, D is TRBD1 or TRBD2 (6 bases each). The CDR3 consists of 13 residues. V was cut by 0 bases and J by 9 bases, with 12 bases left in between. Germline V gene data show CDR1 as GTSNPN and CDR2 as SVGIG (reference sequence). The CDR3 region is CAWSVRGGREQFF. CDR3 sequence (DNA): TGTGCCTGGAGTGTAAGAGGGGGGCGTGAGCAGTTCTTC.

CDR3 region: CSAGGGTGVREPQHF. Here the CDR3 DNA reads TGCAGTGCTGGTGGAGGGACAGGGGTTAGGGAGCCCCAGCATTTT. This chain links TRBV20-1 with TRBJ1-5; 10 nucleotides align to TRBD1. There are 15 residues in the CDR3. CDR1 DFQATT and CDR2 SNEGSKA come from the germline V gene (reference sequence). With 5 bases clipped from V and 8 bases from J, the junction kept 12 bases outside the gene matches.

With regard to this clonotype: It may be a read error: a sequence one base away is much more abundant. The CDR3, as DNA: TGTGCCAGCAATTTCCGGGACAGGTGGACCTACGAGCAGTACTTC. Translation: CASNFRDRWTYEQYF. This chain links TRBV28 with TRBJ2-7, with 8 bases aligning to TRBD1. The CDR3 contains 15 residues. Germline lookup yields CDR1 MDHEN and CDR2 SYDVKM. The V gene end was trimmed by 7 bases and the J gene end by 2 bases; junction bases not matched to a gene: 10.

With regard to this clonotype: At one of its ends the junction is not consistent with the germline gene, which may arise from a read error. This chain links TRBV11-1 with TRBJ2-1; TRBD1 might be the D (6 bases). Germline CDR1 reads SGHAT; CDR2 reads FQDESV (reference sequence). This CDR3 region has 15 residues. The CDR3 protein is CASTLMETGFNEQFF. For the CDR3, the DNA is TGTGCCAGCACCTTAATGGAGACAGGTTTCAATGAGCAGTTCTTC.

Here the CDR3 reads CASSEGGEGRNTETFF. The CDR3 nucleotides read TGTGCCAGCAGTGAAGGAGGGGAGGGCCGGAACACGGAAACTTTCTTT. This chain links TRBV6-1 with TRBJ1-1, with D tentatively TRBD1 (5 bases). The CDR3 consists of 16 residues. The germline gives CDR1 MNHNS, CDR2 SASEGT. Trimming stripped 1 base from V and 12 bases from J, with 24 bases between.

The J gene is TRBJ1-2, the V gene TRBV7-9; D ambiguous. V was shortened by 5 bases and J by 3 bases, with 19 bases between the two germline ends. CDR1 and CDR2 (germline): SEHNR, FQNEAQ (reference sequence). The CDR3 loop spans 16 amino acids. For the CDR3, the DNA is TGTGCCAGCAGCCCTCAAGGGCGGCAAGCAGACTATGGCTACACCTTC. Amino acid sequence: CASSPQGRQADYGYTF. The whole variable domain, remainder taken from reference TRBV7-9 and TRBJ1-2, is DTGVSQNPRHKITKRGQNVTFRCDPISEHNRLYWYRQTLGQGPEFLTYFQNEAQLEKSRLLSDRFSAERPKGSFSTLEIQRTEQGDSAMYLCASSPQGRQADYGYTFGSGTRLTVV.

This clonotype was observed many times. The CDR3 protein is CASRPSYSNQPQHF. Written as DNA, the CDR3 is TGTGCCAGCAGGCCTTCTTATAGCAATCAGCCCCAGCATTTT. This rearrangement joins TRBV6-6 to TRBJ1-5; D not resolved. Germline-derived CDR1 and CDR2 are MNHNY and SVGAGI (reference sequence). Deletions cut 6 bases from V and 0 bases from J, with 9 bases between. This CDR3 is 14 amino acids long.

In regard to this clonotype: At one of its ends the junction is not consistent with the germline gene, which may arise from a read error. The chain carries TRBV6-5 and TRBJ2-3; 8 nucleotides line up with TRBD2. The CDR3 totals 15 residues. Germline V gene sequence: CDR1 MNHEY, CDR2 SVGAGI. The chain's CDR3 is CTSNVAGSNTDTQYF. The CDR3 region has the DNA TGTACCAGCAATGTAGCGGGATCTAACACAGATACGCAGTATTTT.

About this clonotype itself: One base away lies a much larger clone, so this may be a sequencing read error. As the CDR3 is not closed by the conserved phenylalanine or tryptophan, this likely results from a read error. The chain links TRBV20-1 to TRBJ2-1; TRBD2 might be the D (6 bases). CDR1 and CDR2 from the germline V gene are DFQATT and SNEGSKA (reference sequence). The CDR3 is made up of 14 amino acids. Trimming pared 5 bases from V and 3 bases from J, leaving 14 bases between. The CDR3 protein is CSAPHGGYYNEQFL. The CDR3 coding sequence is TGCAGTGCTCCCCACGGAGGGTACTACAATGAGCAGTTCCTC.

This clonotype was observed a handful of times. This could be a read error, since a much larger clone is one nucleotide away. V is TRBV6-2 or TRBV6-3 and J is TRBJ2-7; D remains unclear. Trimming shortened V by 6 bases and J by 1 base, and 10 bases separated the two germline ends. The CDR3 spans 13 residues. CDR1 is MNHEY, CDR2 SVGEGT, per germline. CDR3 DNA: TGTGCCAGCAGAACGGCAGGATCCTACGAGCAGTACTTC. Translation: CASRTAGSYEQYF.

Details on this clonotype: Its ends do not fully match the called genes, so a read error is possible. V is TRBV9 and J is TRBJ2-2, with 10 positions matching TRBD2. The CDR3 length is 15 residues. Germline assignment: CDR1 SGDLS and CDR2 YYNGEE. The DNA of the CDR3 is TGTGCTAGCAGTGTAAGCGGGGGGGCCGTCGGGAAGCTGTTTTTT. Amino acid sequence: CASSVSGGAVGKLFF.

As to this clonotype: This sequence may be a read error, since a much larger clone differs from it by one base. This rearrangement joins TRBV6-6 to TRBJ1-5, with D possibly TRBD1 on 5 matching bases. CDR1 is MNHNY and CDR2 is SVGAGI in the germline V gene (reference sequence). The CDR3 covers 14 residues. CDR3 amino acids: CASSSSGGDHPQHF. The CDR3 bases are TGTGCCAGCAGTTCCTCGGGGGGGGATCATCCCCAGCATTTT.